This T cell receptor (beta chain) was captured by sequencing in a study of beta chain features in type 1 diabetes. Germline-derived CDR1 and CDR2 are SGDLS and YYNGEE. Trimming took 3 bases from V and 4 from J, leaving 8 bases between them. The CDR3 is 13 residues long. cDNA synthesis used the whole RNA isolate, giving expressed TCRB sequences. It was found that naive, central memory and regulatory T cell samples averaged around 3.5 million reads. Generated by immunoSEQ multiplex PCR, the TCRdb table keeps only in-frame clones and is missing some. Of 240,000 or so clones detected, around 68% appear once; the ten largest clones hold around 0.05%. Concerning this clone: The antigen is unknown.

Overall study findings and caveats: The study found fewer insertions and more deletions at VDJ junctions in type 1 diabetes patients.

Sequenced sample: naive CD4+ T cells from blood. This sequence joins TRBV9 and TRBJ2-1; no clear D. This receptor was identified in a man younger than 40 in good health. CDR3 nucleotides: TGTGCCAGCAGCGAGAACCATTACAATGAGCAGTTCTTC. It is translated as CASSENHYNEQFF.